The source of this T cell receptor (beta chain) is a study of blood T cells in healthy people across ages (dated by TCRdb to between 2014 and 2016). Background for the entire study: In model experiments, template switching captured roughly one uniquely barcoded TCR beta cDNA molecule for every two T cells. Donors were grouped into four age groups: young (average 16 years), middle-aged (around 39), aged (about 60) and long-lived (approximately 78). To avoid experimental bias, donors of different ages were spread randomly across the sequencing lanes. Age-related changes in TCR beta repertoire diversity were measured in the study by deep sequencing normalized with unique cDNA molecular identifiers. Two additional independent replicas of 1 million unique cDNA reads from the same blood draw were analyzed for two donors (one aged 18 to 29 and one aged 80 or older).

Donors were under 40 systemically healthy Caucasian individuals from Russia aged roughly 6 to 95 years. Ten milliliters of peripheral blood were drawn from each donor into EDTA-treated Vacutainer tubes. PBMCs were isolated by Ficoll-Paque density-gradient centrifugation, with at least 6.5 million obtained per sample. Trizol reagent was used to extract total RNA from the PBMCs, yielding at least 6 micrograms per sample. The percentages of naive CD45RAhigh/CD27high T cells were determined by flow cytometry on a PBMC aliquot from every donor. From V the trimming removes 2 bases and from J it removes 4 bases, while the gene matches leave 7 bases of the junction unaccounted for. There are 16 amino acids in the CDR3, from cysteine to phenylalanine inclusive. This entry keeps only the CDR3 DNA: 48 bases, framed from base 1. The germline V gene sets CDR1 to SGHNT and CDR2 to YENEEA. Broad study findings and their caveats: Donor CMV infection status was unknown, potentially confounding age-related changes in expanded clonotypes. Since profiling was done on bulk unsorted PBMCs, naive and antigen-experienced compartments could not be conclusively compared. Observed TCR beta diversity per million T cells fell roughly linearly with age, and a significant reduction was already apparent by age around 36. Estimates of total diversity from one million sequenced T cells were regarded as lower bounds and underestimates. There was a strong correlation between observed TCR beta diversity and the percentage of naive T cells measured by flow cytometry. Compared with the aged group, the long-lived group had more naive CD4+ T cells, fewer expanded clones and increased TCR diversity, suggesting age selection.

The method behind the library was 5' RACE. For sequencing, an Illumina HiSeq 2500 was employed. The second PCR ran for roughly 7 to 11 cycles and used a J-beta primer mix along with a sample-barcoded 5' primer. A template-switch 5' adaptor carrying 12 random nucleotides introduced a unique molecular identifier onto each TCR beta cDNA molecule. Each sample yielded at least 2.5 million CDR3-containing paired-end reads. The Mint cDNA synthesis kit, primed by a TRBC-specific oligonucleotide, was used to synthesize first-strand cDNA from all RNA. Following uracil-DNA glycosylase treatment, all cDNA underwent a first 18-cycle PCR with the universal primers M1SS and BC2_uni_R. From the authors' description of their analysis: Each sample was normalized by randomly selecting 1 million high-quality reads, each carrying a distinct molecular identifier. Reads sharing molecular identifiers were discarded rather than binned into consensus sequences. MiTCR, with a Q25 quality threshold and the strictest error-elimination algorithm, was used for CDR3 identification, clonotype clustering and error correction. A nonparametric unseen species model using Euler transformation provided a lower-bound estimate of total TCR beta diversity. TCRdb itself trimmed the public reads at Q25 with fastp, ran MiXCR and retained productive beta chains. Each CDR3 protein appears once, grouped with its most common genes and DNA. The V and J calls were not made by the authors but by TCRdb's processing. This sample has more than 800,000 distinct CDR3 sequences in its table, and 35% to 50% of those were observed once. 15% to 20% of the sample belongs to the ten largest clones.

For this clonotype: No antigen is known for it. Base-call qualities are not available, and no considerably larger clone is one nucleotide away.

The sample was blood. The TCR comes from an older woman in good health. This receptor chain uses TRBV11-3 and TRBJ2-3; 9 central bases correspond to TRBD2. The nucleotide sequence reads as follows: TGTGCCAGCAGCTTATCGGCGGGAGGGGGTCCAGATACGCAGTATTTT. It is translated as CASSLSAGGGPDTQYF.